This T cell receptor (beta chain) was found in a study of blood T cell repertoires in COVID-19. This clone was seen a single time. Sequenced by immunoSEQ multiplex PCR; TCRdb stores in-frame clones only, minus some. Found here are about 120,000 clones, about 90% of them singletons; the top ten hold 3.8%. This sequence was found in an older woman with COVID-19, enrolled during active disease. The material sequenced was peripheral blood.

CDR3 bases: TGTGCCAGCAGCCCGACTAGCGGGGTCTCCTACAATGAGCAGTTCTTC. Protein sequence: CASSPTSGVSYNEQFF. The chain joins TRBV7-7 to TRBJ2-1; 11 bases fit TRBD2. Germline CDR1 and CDR2: SSHAT and FNYEAQ (reference sequence). The junction had 3 bases not matched to a gene; V was cut back by 5 bases and J by 0 bases. The CDR3 runs to 16 residues.